The TCR beta chain under discussion was sequenced for a study of blood T cells in healthy people across ages (dated by TCRdb to between 2014 and 2017). Describing the broader study: In model experiments, roughly one uniquely barcoded TCR beta cDNA molecule per two T cells was captured by template switching. Age-related changes in TCR beta repertoire diversity were measured in the study by deep sequencing normalized with unique cDNA molecular identifiers. The donors were divided into four age groups: young (average approximately 15 years), middle-aged (around 41), aged (approximately 62) and long-lived (82). To avoid experimental bias, donors of different ages were spread randomly across the sequencing lanes. For two donors (one aged 18 to 29 and one aged 80 or older), the study analyzed two additional independent replicas of 1 million unique cDNA reads from the same blood draw.

A word on this clonotype: No antigen is known for it. Per-nucleotide qualities are absent, and no much larger clonotype sits a single base away.

V ends up 7 bases short and J 7 bases short, with an unmatched junction base count of 7. CDR3 length: 14 amino acids, cysteine to phenylalanine. This entry keeps only the CDR3 DNA: 42 bases, framed from base 1. CDR1 and CDR2 are drawn from the germline V gene (reference sequence): LNHDA, SQIVND. Summary of the overall study and its limitations: Total diversity estimates from one million sequenced T cells were considered lower bounds and underestimates. The percentage of naive T cells measured by flow cytometry correlated strongly with observed TCR beta diversity. Compared with the aged group, the long-lived group had more naive CD4+ T cells, fewer expanded clones and increased TCR diversity, a pattern suggesting age selection. Observed TCR beta diversity per million T cells fell roughly linearly with age, and a significant reduction was already apparent by age approximately 41. Conclusive comparison of naive and antigen-experienced compartments was prevented by the profiling of bulk unsorted PBMCs. Because donor CMV infection status was unknown, age-related changes in expanded clonotypes were potentially confounded.

The donors were roughly 38 Caucasian individuals from Russia, aged roughly 6 to 100 years, who were systemically healthy. Approximately 11 milliliters of peripheral blood were drawn from each donor into EDTA-treated Vacutainer tubes. PBMCs were isolated by Ficoll-Paque density-gradient centrifugation, with at least 7 million obtained per sample. Total RNA, at least 5.5 micrograms per sample, was extracted from PBMCs with Trizol reagent. For every donor, an aliquot of PBMCs went through flow cytometry to measure the percentages of naive CD45RAhigh/CD27high T cells. Libraries came from 5' RACE. Reads for this sample came from an Illumina HiSeq 2500. A second 7 to 11 cycle PCR used a sample-barcoded 5' primer and a J-beta primer mix. Each TCR beta cDNA molecule received a unique molecular identifier from a template-switch 5' adaptor carrying 12 random nucleotides. Each sample yielded at least 2.5 million CDR3-containing paired-end reads. The Mint cDNA synthesis kit, primed by a TRBC-specific oligonucleotide, was used to synthesize first-strand cDNA from all RNA. Following uracil-DNA glycosylase treatment, a first 18-cycle PCR with universal primers M1SS and BC2_uni_R was performed on all cDNA. As for the authors' bioinformatics: Normalization of each sample was performed by random selection of 1 million high-quality reads, each carrying a distinct molecular identifier. Instead of being binned into consensus sequences, reads with shared molecular identifiers were discarded. MiTCR, run with a Q25 quality threshold and the strictest error-elimination algorithm, handled CDR3 identification, clonotype clustering and error correction. A nonparametric unseen species model with Euler transformation was used to estimate a lower bound on total TCR beta diversity. The public reads were run again by TCRdb, first through fastp at Q25 and then through MiXCR, and only productive beta chains were kept. Identical CDR3 proteins give one entry, which carries the most common genes and DNA. TCRdb's processing, not the authors' own work, is the source of the V and J calls. Present in this sample are about 670,000 distinct CDR3 sequences, roughly half of which were seen just once. The ten biggest clones cover about 13% of the sample.

The V and J genes are TRBV19 and TRBJ1-2, with 12 bases matching TRBD1. The TCR sequence derives from a woman older than 75 in good health. The sequenced material came from blood. The CDR3 protein sequence reads: CASTSGQGASGYTF. The DNA reads as follows: TGTGCCAGTACCTCGGGACAGGGGGCCTCTGGCTACACCTTC. The full variable domain, with segments outside the CDR3 supplied by the reference TRBV19 and TRBJ1-2 proteins, appears as DGGITQSPKYLFRKEGQNVTLSCEQNLNHDAMYWYRQDPGQGLRLIYYSQIVNDFQKGDIAEGYSVSREKKESFPLTVTSAQKNPTAFYLCASTSGQGASGYTFGSGTRLTVV.